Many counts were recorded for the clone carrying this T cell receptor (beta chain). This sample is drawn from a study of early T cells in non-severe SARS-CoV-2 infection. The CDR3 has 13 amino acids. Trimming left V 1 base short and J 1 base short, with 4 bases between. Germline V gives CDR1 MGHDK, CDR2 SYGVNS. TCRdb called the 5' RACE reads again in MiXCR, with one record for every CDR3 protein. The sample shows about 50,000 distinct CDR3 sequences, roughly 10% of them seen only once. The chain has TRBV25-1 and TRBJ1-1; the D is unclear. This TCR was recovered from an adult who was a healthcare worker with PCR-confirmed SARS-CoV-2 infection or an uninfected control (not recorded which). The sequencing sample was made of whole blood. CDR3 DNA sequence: TGTGCCAGCAGTGAATGGGAGAACACTGAAGCTTTCTTT. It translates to CASSEWENTEAFF.